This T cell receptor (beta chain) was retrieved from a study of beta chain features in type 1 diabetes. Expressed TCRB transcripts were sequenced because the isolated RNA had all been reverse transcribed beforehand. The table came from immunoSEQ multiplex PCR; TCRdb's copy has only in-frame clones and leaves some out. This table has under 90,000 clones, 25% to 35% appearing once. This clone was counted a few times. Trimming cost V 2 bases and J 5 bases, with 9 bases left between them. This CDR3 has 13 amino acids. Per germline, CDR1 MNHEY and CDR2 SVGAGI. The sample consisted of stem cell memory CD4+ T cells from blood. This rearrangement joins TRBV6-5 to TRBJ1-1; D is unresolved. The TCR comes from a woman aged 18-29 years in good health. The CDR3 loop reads CASSYDPGTEAFF. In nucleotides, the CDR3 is TGTGCCAGCAGTTACGACCCGGGGACTGAAGCTTTCTTT.